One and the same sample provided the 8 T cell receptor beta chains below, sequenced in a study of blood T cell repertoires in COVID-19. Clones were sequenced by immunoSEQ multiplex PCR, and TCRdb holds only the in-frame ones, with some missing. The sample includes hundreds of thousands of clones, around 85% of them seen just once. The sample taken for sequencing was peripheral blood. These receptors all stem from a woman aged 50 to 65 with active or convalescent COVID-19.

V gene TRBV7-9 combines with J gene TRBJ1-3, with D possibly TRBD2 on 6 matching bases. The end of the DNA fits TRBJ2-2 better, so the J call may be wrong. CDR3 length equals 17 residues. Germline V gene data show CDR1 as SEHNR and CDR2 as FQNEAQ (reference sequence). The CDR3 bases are TGTGCCAGCAGACTTAGGGCCGGGAGCCACCACACCGGGGAGCTGTTTTTT. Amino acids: CASRLRAGSHHTGELFF.

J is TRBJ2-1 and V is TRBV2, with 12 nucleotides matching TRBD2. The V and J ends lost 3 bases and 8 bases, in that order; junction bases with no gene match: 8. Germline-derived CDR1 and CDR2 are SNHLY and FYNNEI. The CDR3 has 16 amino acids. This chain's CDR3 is CASSESSGRARDEQFF. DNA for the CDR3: TGTGCCAGCAGTGAGTCTAGCGGGAGGGCCCGGGATGAGCAGTTCTTC.

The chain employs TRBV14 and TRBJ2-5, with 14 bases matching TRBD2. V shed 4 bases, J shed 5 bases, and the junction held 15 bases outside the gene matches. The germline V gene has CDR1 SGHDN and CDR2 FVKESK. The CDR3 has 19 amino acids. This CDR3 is CASSPRLAGGPSPVETQYF. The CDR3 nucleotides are TGTGCCAGCAGCCCTCGACTAGCGGGAGGGCCCTCGCCTGTGGAGACCCAGTACTTC.

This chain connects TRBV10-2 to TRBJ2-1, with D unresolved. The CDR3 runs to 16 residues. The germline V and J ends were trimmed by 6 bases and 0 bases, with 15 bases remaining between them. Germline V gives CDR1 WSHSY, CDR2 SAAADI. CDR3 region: CASRRRQRHSYNEQFF. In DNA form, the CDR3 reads TGCGCCAGCAGACGTCGGCAGCGCCACTCCTACAATGAGCAGTTCTTC.

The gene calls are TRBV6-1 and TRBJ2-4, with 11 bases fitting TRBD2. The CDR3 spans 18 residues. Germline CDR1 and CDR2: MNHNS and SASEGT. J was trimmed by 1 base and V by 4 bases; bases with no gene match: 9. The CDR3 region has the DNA TGTGCCAGCAGTGGAGCACTAGCGGGAGTAGCGGCCAAAAACATTCAGTACTTC. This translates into CASSGALAGVAAKNIQYF.

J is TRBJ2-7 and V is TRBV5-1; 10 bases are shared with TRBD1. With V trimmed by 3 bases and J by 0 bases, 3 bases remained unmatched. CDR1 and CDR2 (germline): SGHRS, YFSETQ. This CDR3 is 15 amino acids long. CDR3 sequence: CASSWGQGSSYEQYF. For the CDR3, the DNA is TGCGCCAGCAGCTGGGGACAGGGGTCCTCCTACGAGCAGTACTTC.

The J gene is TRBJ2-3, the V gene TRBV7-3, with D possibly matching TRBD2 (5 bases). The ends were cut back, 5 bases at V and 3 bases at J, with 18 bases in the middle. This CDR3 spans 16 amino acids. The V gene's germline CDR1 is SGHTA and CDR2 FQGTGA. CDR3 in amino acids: CASSLLGSSGTDTQYF. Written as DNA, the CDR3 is TGTGCCAGCAGCCTGCTCGGGTCCTCGGGGACAGATACGCAGTATTTT.

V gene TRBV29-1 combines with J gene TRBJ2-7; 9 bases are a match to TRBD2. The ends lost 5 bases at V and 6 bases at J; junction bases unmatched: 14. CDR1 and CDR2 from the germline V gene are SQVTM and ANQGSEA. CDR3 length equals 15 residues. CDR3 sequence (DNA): TGCAGCGTTTCGAACCCGGGACTAGCAGCGTTCGAGCAGTACTTC. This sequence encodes CSVSNPGLAAFEQYF.